Listed here are 15 T cell receptor beta chains from one sample, sequenced in a study of shared clonotypes between healthy human individuals. The data were produced by immunoSEQ multiplex PCR, yet TCRdb's version contains in-frame clones alone and is incomplete. The table lists approximately 470,000 clones, about 78% of them singletons. Sample: PBMCs. Every receptor here comes from a woman aged 40 to 50 in good health. Some clones in this sample may be carry-over from other donors' samples.

The chain joins TRBV30 to TRBJ1-6; tentatively, D is TRBD1 (5 bases). Trimming cost V 4 bases and J 9 bases, with 13 bases left between them. Germline CDR1 and CDR2: GTSNPN and SVGIG (reference sequence). The CDR3 has 13 amino acids. CDR3 sequence reads: CAWTGKRPSPLHF. The CDR3 DNA sequence: TGTGCCTGGACAGGGAAAAGACCTTCACCCCTCCACTTT.

The CDR3 nucleotides read TGTGCCAGCAGCTTAGGGTTGGAGGGACCGATCAGAGATACGCAGTATTTT. Its translation is CASSLGLEGPIRDTQYF. The chain joins TRBV7-9 to TRBJ2-3; D might be TRBD2 (6 bases). Germline values: CDR1 SEHNR, CDR2 FQNEAQ (reference sequence). CDR3 length: 17 residues. Between the trimmed V and J ends, which lost 1 base and 5 bases, there was a span of 19 bases.

V usage is TRBV9 and J usage is TRBJ2-7, with TRBD1 matching 7 bases. Trimming took 2 bases from V and 7 from J; bases not matched to a gene: 12. CDR3 length equals 15 residues. Per germline, CDR1 SGDLS and CDR2 YYNGEE. The CDR3 is CASSVGDSPSREQYF. In DNA, the CDR3 is TGTGCCAGCAGCGTGGGGGACAGCCCTTCAAGGGAGCAGTACTTC. The full variable domain, in which reference TRBV9 and TRBJ2-7 provide the parts outside the CDR3, is DSGVTQTPKHLITATGQRVTLRCSPRSGDLSVYWYQQSLDQGLQFLIQYYNGEERAKGNILERFSAQQFPDLHSELNLSSLELGDSALYFCASSVGDSPSREQYFGPGTRLTVT.

This chain joins TRBV21-1 and TRBJ2-7; the table's D call of TRBD1 was not tested on the DNA. TRBV21-1 is reported as a pseudogene. There are 18 residues in the CDR3. The CDR3 reads CAPAAKWARKDKAYEQYF. The CDR3 coding sequence is TGTGCCCCAGCAGCAAAGTGGGCAAGGAAAGACAAAGCCTACGAGCAGTACTTC.

The rearrangement uses TRBV9 and TRBJ2-7; 8 nucleotides align to TRBD1. Unmatched junction bases numbered 6, after V lost 5 bases and J lost 2 bases. Germline V gene data show CDR1 as SGDLS and CDR2 as YYNGEE. The CDR3 covers 14 residues. The CDR3 bases are TGTGCCAGCAGTCTGGACAGGGAGACCTACGAGCAGTACTTC. It yields the protein CASSLDRETYEQYF.

This clone was seen only once. CDR3 protein: CATSRDRGREQYF. CDR3 DNA: TGTGCCACCAGCAGAGACAGGGGTAGGGAGCAGTACTTC. The chain couples TRBV15 to TRBJ2-5; a weak D match, TRBD1 (6 bases). V was shortened by 0 bases and J by 11 bases, with 13 bases between the two germline ends. Per germline, CDR1 LNHNV and CDR2 YYDKDF (reference sequence). The CDR3 contains 13 residues.

This rearrangement joins TRBV28 to TRBJ1-1; 8 bases agree with TRBD1. This CDR3 region has 12 residues. V lost 7 bases to trimming and J lost 11 bases; unmatched junction nucleotides: 9. Germline-derived CDR1 and CDR2 are MDHEN and SYDVKM. This CDR3 is CASTPGTGEAFF. CDR3 DNA sequence: TGTGCCAGCACCCCCGGGACAGGAGAGGCTTTCTTT. Supplemented by reference TRBV28 and TRBJ1-1, the full variable domain reads DVKVTQSSRYLVKRTGEKVFLECVQDMDHENMFWYRQDPGLGLRLIYFSYDVKMKEKGDIPEGYSVSREKKERFSLILESASTNQTSMYLCASTPGTGEAFFGQGTRLTVV.

This clone occurred once. The rearrangement uses TRBV5-4 and TRBJ2-5; D might be TRBD1 (6 bases). The CDR3 loop spans 12 amino acids. Looked up from germline, CDR1 is SGHNT and CDR2 is YYREEE (reference sequence). V dropped 4 bases and J dropped 5 bases, with 9 bases sitting between them. The CDR3 DNA is TGTGCCAGCAGCGGGCAGGGGGAGACCCAGTACTTC. Translating it yields CASSGQGETQYF. The full variable domain, with the rest looked up from reference TRBV5-4 and TRBJ2-5, is ETGVTQSPTHLIKTRGQQVTLRCSSQSGHNTVSWYQQALGQGPQFIFQYYREEENGRGNFPPRFSGLQFPNYSSELNVNALELDDSALYLCASSGQGETQYFGPGTRLLVL.

The genes are TRBV21-1 and TRBJ2-7; TRBD2, the table's D call, was not compared with the DNA. TRBV21-1 is noted as a pseudogene. The CDR3 contains 15 residues. The CDR3 region is CASSKFRPSGHEQYF. As DNA, the CDR3 is TGTGCCAGCAGCAAATTCCGACCTAGCGGCCACGAGCAGTACTTC.

This clone was picked up one time. The chain employs TRBV7-8 and TRBJ1-1; 7 bases agree with TRBD1. Germline CDR1 and CDR2: SGHVS and FQNEAQ. The CDR3 runs 13 residues. Germline trimming cut 4 bases from V and 5 bases from J; bases unmatched to any gene: 4. CDR3 DNA: TGTGCCAGCAGCTCCGACAGGGAAACTGAAGCTTTCTTT. Amino acid sequence: CASSSDRETEAFF.

The rearrangement links TRBV9 to TRBJ2-7; 10 positions agree with TRBD2. The CDR3 has 15 residues. V dropped 6 bases and J dropped 7; count of bases not matched to a gene: 13. CDR1 is SGDLS and CDR2 is YYNGEE in the germline V gene. The CDR3 DNA follows: TGTGCCAGCAACTCCGGGACGTTAGCGGGAGGTGAGCAGTACTTC. Residues: CASNSGTLAGGEQYF.

The chain has TRBV10-3 and TRBJ2-7; D is undetermined. The germline CDR1 and CDR2 sequences are ENHRY and SYGVKD. The CDR3 runs 16 residues. Trimming pared 3 bases from V and 6 bases from J, leaving 21 bases between. The CDR3 loop reads CAISDVTERTTPEQYF. The CDR3 DNA sequence: TGTGCCATCAGTGACGTAACAGAGCGCACCACTCCCGAGCAGTACTTC.

This clone was counted once. V usage is TRBV25-1 and J usage is TRBJ2-1; TRBD2 aligns across 11 bases. The CDR3 spans 15 residues. Unmatched junction bases numbered 4, after V lost 6 bases and J lost 3 bases. Germline values: CDR1 MGHDK, CDR2 SYGVNS. Here the CDR3 DNA reads TGTGCCAGCAGGTTAGCGGGAGGGGACTACAATGAGCAGTTCTTC. Translated, it gives CASRLAGGDYNEQFF.

The chain couples TRBV19 to TRBJ2-1, with D possibly TRBD2 on 5 matching bases. V gave up 4 bases and J gave up 0 bases, with 13 bases separating them. Looked up from germline, CDR1 is LNHDA and CDR2 is SQIVND (reference sequence). There are 16 residues in the CDR3. The CDR3 coding sequence is TGTGCCAGTAGTAAGGAGACTATCAGCTCCTACAATGAGCAGTTCTTC. It yields the protein CASSKETISSYNEQFF.

This rearrangement joins TRBV5-1 to TRBJ2-7, with D possibly being TRBD2 (5 bases). Germline V gene data show CDR1 as SGHRS and CDR2 as YFSETQ. This CDR3 has 15 amino acids. The V gene lost 0 bases and the J gene lost 6 bases, with 16 bases spanning the gap. CDR3 in DNA: TGCGCCAGCAGCTTGGTAGGACGGGGATCGGGCGAGCAGTACTTC. As protein: CASSLVGRGSGEQYF.